These 20 T cell receptor beta chains came from one sample sequenced in a study of cytomegalovirus exposure and HLA in healthy donors. Data came from immunoSEQ multiplex PCR; TCRdb stores just in-frame clones and leaves some out. The repertoire holds about 160,000 clones, with under 90% as singletons. Source material: PBMCs. These TCRs come from a man between 18 and 29 years old in good health and CMV-seropositive.

This sequence joins TRBV5-6 and TRBJ2-2; 8 bases are shared with TRBD1. J gave up 1 base and V 3 bases, and 2 bases lay outside the gene matches. Germline V gene sequence: CDR1 SGHDT, CDR2 YYEEEE. The CDR3 is 15 amino acids. CDR3 coding DNA: TGTGCCAGCAGCTCTGGGACAGGGAACACCGGGGAGCTGTTTTTT. Translation: CASSSGTGNTGELFF.

This chain joins TRBV2 and TRBJ2-1; 7 nucleotides agree with TRBD2. The V gene's germline CDR1 is SNHLY and CDR2 FYNNEI. With 7 bases clipped from V and 8 bases from J, the junction kept 2 bases outside the gene matches. There are 11 residues in the CDR3. The CDR3: CASKLAYEQFF. CDR3 coding DNA: TGTGCCAGCAAACTAGCGTATGAGCAGTTCTTC.

This clone was seen a handful of times. The chain recombines TRBV4-1 with TRBJ2-7; the D gene is possibly TRBD2 (5 bases). The germline V gene encodes CDR1 MGHRA and CDR2 YSYEKL. The CDR3 contains 12 residues. The ends were cut back, 1 base at V and 7 bases at J, with 8 bases in the middle. The chain's CDR3 is CASSQGPGEQYF. CDR3 bases: TGCGCCAGCAGCCAAGGACCGGGAGAGCAGTACTTC.

The V gene is TRBV6-5, the J gene TRBJ1-1; D uncertain. CDR3 length: 15 residues. Between the trimmed V and J ends, which lost 5 bases and 0 bases, there was a span of 13 bases. Germline V lookup: CDR1 MNHEY, CDR2 SVGAGI. CDR3 sequence: CASSLTEHMNTEAFF. CDR3 DNA: TGTGCCAGCAGTCTAACAGAGCACATGAACACTGAAGCTTTCTTT.

This rearrangement joins TRBV7-8 to TRBJ1-3; D perhaps matches TRBD1 (6 bases). CDR1 is SGHVS, CDR2 FQNEAQ, per germline. V was pared by 7 bases and J by 0 bases, with 16 bases between. The CDR3 spans 16 residues. The CDR3 nucleotides are TGTGCCAGCACCCAAGGACAGAAAAACTCTGGAAACACCATATATTTT. It yields the protein CASTQGQKNSGNTIYF.

The chain uses TRBV5-1 and TRBJ2-3, with 8 bases matching TRBD1. Trimming at V came to 5 bases and at J to 2 bases, leaving 7 bases not matched to a gene. Per germline, CDR1 SGHRS and CDR2 YFSETQ. The CDR3 is 15 amino acids. The CDR3 DNA sequence: TGCGCCAGCAGTTTTGACAGGGGCATCACAGATACGCAGTATTTT. Residues: CASSFDRGITDTQYF.

The rearrangement uses TRBV19 and TRBJ1-4; D is perhaps TRBD1 (6 bases). The V gene lost 7 bases and the J gene lost 0 bases, with 15 bases spanning the gap. Germline loops: CDR1 LNHDA, CDR2 SQIVND (reference sequence). This CDR3 region has 16 residues. The chain's CDR3 is CASTMTGKATNEKLFF. The CDR3 coding sequence is TGTGCCAGTACCATGACAGGAAAAGCAACTAATGAAAAACTGTTTTTT. Complete variable domain (other parts from reference TRBV19 and TRBJ1-4): DGGITQSPKYLFRKEGQNVTLSCEQNLNHDAMYWYRQDPGQGLRLIYYSQIVNDFQKGDIAEGYSVSREKKESFPLTVTSAQKNPTAFYLCASTMTGKATNEKLFFGSGTQLSVL.

In this sample, this clone turned up once. This chain connects TRBV14 to TRBJ1-3, with a weak D call TRBD1 (5 bases). V lost 4 bases and J 3 bases, leaving 13 bases between the germline ends. Per germline, CDR1 SGHDN and CDR2 FVKESK. The CDR3 extends over 15 amino acids. DNA for the CDR3: TGTGCCAGCAGCCCGCAGCCAGGGTTTGGAAACACCATATATTTT. This codes for CASSPQPGFGNTIYF.

This chain uses TRBV10-3 with TRBJ2-4, with 14 bases that match TRBD2. CDR1 ENHRY and CDR2 SYGVKD come from the germline V gene. The J segment lost 6 bases and the V segment lost 11 bases, leaving 3 bases of the junction unmatched. CDR3 length equals 13 residues. In DNA, the CDR3 is TGTGCCTCAGGACTAGCGGGAGGAAACATTCAGTACTTC. Its translation: CASGLAGGNIQYF.

The J gene is TRBJ1-1, the V gene TRBV5-1, with D perhaps TRBD1 (5 bases). Deletions cut 3 bases from V and 4 bases from J, with 13 bases between. Germline V gene lookup returns CDR1 SGHRS and CDR2 YFSETQ. CDR3 length equals 14 residues. The CDR3 DNA reads as TGCGCCAGCAGCTGGGGCCGGCGGGGCACTGAAGCTTTCTTT. Amino acid sequence: CASSWGRRGTEAFF.

The chain couples TRBV6-1 to TRBJ2-7; 9 bases are a match to TRBD2. CDR3 length: 15 residues. The germline V gene has CDR1 MNHNS and CDR2 SASEGT. The V segment lost 6 bases and the J segment 0 bases; nucleotides outside the gene matches: 6. CDR3 residues: CASREPGLASYEQYF. CDR3 in DNA: TGTGCCAGCAGGGAACCGGGACTAGCCTCCTACGAGCAGTACTTC.

CDR3 coding DNA: TGTGCCAGCAGCACGACTAGTTCAGGCTACGAGCAGTACTTC. The encoded protein is CASSTTSSGYEQYF. The chain carries TRBV7-6 and TRBJ2-7; TRBD2 is a possible D gene (6 bases). Trimming took off 5 bases at V and 3 bases at J, with 14 bases between the two ends. Germline lookup yields CDR1 SGHVS and CDR2 FNYEAQ. The CDR3 sequence is 14 residues long.

Written as DNA, the CDR3 is TGTGCCAGCAGCCTAGGGACTACAAGGAACACCGGGGAGCTGTTTTTT. It yields the protein CASSLGTTRNTGELFF. V and J are TRBV7-8 and TRBJ2-2, with 7 positions matching TRBD2. After removal of 5 bases from V and 1 base from J, the junction contained 7 bases not matched to a gene. Looked up from germline, CDR1 is SGHVS and CDR2 is FQNEAQ. The CDR3 consists of 16 residues. Based on the CDR3 plus reference TRBV7-8 and TRBJ2-2, the full variable domain is GAGVSQSPRYKVAKRGQDVALRCDPISGHVSLFWYQQALGQGPEFLTYFQNEAQLDKSGLPSDRFFAERPEGSVSTLKIQRTQQEDSAVYLCASSLGTTRNTGELFFGEGSRLTVL.

The chain joins TRBV11-2 to TRBJ1-2, with no clear D. CDR3 length: 16 amino acids. Germline CDR1 SGHAT, CDR2 FQNNGV. V lost 5 bases and J lost 2, with 18 bases in between. CDR3 region: CASSPRLEGANYGYTF. The CDR3 coding sequence is TGTGCCAGCAGCCCACGCTTGGAGGGCGCAAACTATGGCTACACCTTC.

CDR3 sequence reads: CASSLDSGTGGGNTIYF. CDR3 coding DNA: TGCGCCAGCAGCTTGGATTCCGGAACAGGGGGTGGAAACACCATATATTTT. This sequence joins TRBV5-1 and TRBJ1-3; 8 bases are shared with TRBD1. Looked up from germline, CDR1 is SGHRS and CDR2 is YFSETQ. With V trimmed by 0 bases and J by 3 bases, 8 bases remained unmatched. The CDR3 has 17 residues.

The chain joins TRBV19 to TRBJ2-1; 11 bases line up with TRBD2. Looked up from germline, CDR1 is LNHDA and CDR2 is SQIVND (reference sequence). J gave up 1 base and V 7 bases, and 3 bases lay outside the gene matches. The CDR3 spans 15 residues. This chain's CDR3 is CASTLAGGSYNEQFF. For the CDR3, the DNA is TGTGCCAGTACCCTAGCGGGAGGATCCTACAATGAGCAGTTCTTC.

This chain connects TRBV11-3 to TRBJ2-2; TRBD2 agrees at 10 bases. Germline V lookup: CDR1 SGHNT, CDR2 YENEEA. After removal of 5 bases from V and 4 bases from J, the junction contained 7 bases not matched to a gene. The CDR3 has 16 amino acids. In DNA form, the CDR3 reads TGTGCCAGCAGCACCCGGACTAGCGGTATCACCGGGGAGCTGTTTTTT. Residues: CASSTRTSGITGELFF.

The DNA of the CDR3 is TGTGCCAGCAGCCAACTTTTGCTACAGGGCGCTGAAGCTTTCTTT. It translates to CASSQLLLQGAEAFF. V gene TRBV7-2 combines with J gene TRBJ1-1, with D maybe TRBD1 (6 bases). The germline gives CDR1 SGHTA, CDR2 FQGNSA. The CDR3 extends over 15 amino acids. V dropped 5 bases and J dropped 6 bases, with 19 bases sitting between them. The whole variable domain, remainder taken from reference TRBV7-2 and TRBJ1-1, is GAGVSQSPSNKVTEKGKDVELRCDPISGHTALYWYRQSLGQGLEFLIYFQGNSAPDKSGLPSDRFSAERTGGSVSTLTIQRTQQEDSAVYLCASSQLLLQGAEAFFGQGTRLTVV.

This chain links TRBV11-3 with TRBJ2-1, with D uncertain. The V end was cut by 0 bases, the J end by 2 bases, with 5 bases between. Germline CDR1 and CDR2: SGHNT and YENEEA. The CDR3 totals 14 residues. The CDR3 spells CASSLESPYNEQFF. Here the CDR3 DNA reads TGTGCCAGCAGCTTAGAAAGCCCCTACAATGAGCAGTTCTTC. Full variable domain (outside the CDR3, taken from reference TRBV11-3 and TRBJ2-1): EAGVVQSPRYKIIEKKQPVAFWCNPISGHNTLYWYLQNLGQGPELLIRYENEEAVDDSQLPKDRFSAERLKGVDSTLKIQPAELGDSAVYLCASSLESPYNEQFFGPGTRLTVL.

This clone was picked up a small number of times. V and J are TRBV28 and TRBJ1-2; 11 bases match TRBD1. The length of the CDR3 is 13 residues. Germline lookup yields CDR1 MDHEN and CDR2 SYDVKM. V lost 10 bases and J lost 4; bases outside the gene matches: 5. In DNA form, the CDR3 reads TGTGCCATCCGGACAGGGGGCGGCTATGGCTACACCTTC. Translation: CAIRTGGGYGYTF.